A selection of T cell receptor beta chains follows, all from one sample in a study of blood T cells in healthy people across ages. TCRdb processed the 5' RACE reads anew with MiXCR; each CDR3 protein has one entry. The sample includes roughly 730,000 distinct CDR3 sequences, roughly three fifths of them seen just once. The sample comprised blood. The receptors here all came from a middle-aged man in good health. The conserved cysteine and the conserved F or W are not part of the CDR3 here.

V gene	J gene	CDR3 protein
TRBV25-1	TRBJ1-2	ASSELQAGDYGYT
TRBV25-1	TRBJ2-3	ASSERASTDTQY
TRBV29-1	TRBJ2-5	SVEDLAKETQY
TRBV20-1	TRBJ2-7	SATPEGATYEQY
TRBV18	TRBJ1-5	ASSPGRENQPQH
TRBV28	TRBJ2-3	ASMRGQGIRVADTQY
TRBV27	.	ASSLYPLAASYNEQY
TRBV20-1	TRBJ2-5	SARTSGVETQY
TRBV28	TRBJ2-3	ASSLQGAHTDTQY
TRBV29-1	TRBJ2-6	SVTGAGANVLT
TRBV9	TRBJ2-1	ASSVAIQGGIDNEQF
TRBV13	TRBJ1-1	ASSPSAYGGDRGETEAF
TRBV6-2/TRBV6-3	TRBJ2-2	ASSFRGVNTGELF
TRBV25-1	TRBJ2-6	AGSASGGWANVLT
TRBV14	TRBJ2-5	ASSQATGLQY
TRBV20-1	TRBJ1-5	SAVKFGQPQH
TRBV29-1	TRBJ2-7	SVERDPNSYEQY
TRBV3-1	TRBJ2-3	ASSQSAITDTQY
TRBV14	TRBJ2-7	ASSPRLGMTGGFVEQY
TRBV29-1	TRBJ2-5	SVSTSGGAETQY
TRBV9	TRBJ2-5	ASSVAGSPETQY
TRBV10-3	TRBJ2-3	AIRKSSGLADTQY
TRBV3-1	TRBJ1-1	ASSPMGVGDDTEAF
TRBV12-3/TRBV12-4	.	ASSYGTGGPGTQY
TRBV5-6	TRBJ1-5	ASSQYIGTGQAYSNQPQH
TRBV4-2	TRBJ2-4	ASSLPYGTSGGAETIQY
TRBV4-3	TRBJ2-3	ASSQGLQRTDTQY
TRBV6-6	TRBJ2-7	ASSMDRGVNEQY
TRBV15	TRBJ1-1	ATNLGGEAF
TRBV5-6	TRBJ2-5	ASSPLSAGGIQETQY
TRBV5-6	TRBJ2-3	ASSDVSDPDSTDTQY
TRBV2	TRBJ1-2	ASAPSPDYGYT
TRBV29-1	TRBJ2-3	SVGTGVDADTQY
TRBV14	TRBJ2-4	ASSQDRASEDIQY
TRBV27	TRBJ2-7	ASSGAGGLNEQY
TRBV27	TRBJ1-1	ASRMLTFPMEVF
TRBV3-1	TRBJ1-2	ASSLTGLRGPGYT
TRBV4-2	TRBJ2-5	ASSMAGPLGVQETQY
TRBV7-9	TRBJ2-1	ASSLASGGSGGRDEQF
TRBV28	TRBJ2-4	ASSVPQGINIQY
TRBV7-2	TRBJ2-7	ASSIPGQGAREQY
TRBV2	TRBJ2-3	ASSVTSGGPMDTQY
TRBV20-1	TRBJ1-1	SARDRPEAF
TRBV5-5	TRBJ2-7	ASSSSLTGTYEQY
TRBV2	TRBJ2-3	ASLQGASGRGTDTQY
TRBV7-2	TRBJ2-3	ASSPRQGSGGDTQY
TRBV18	TRBJ2-3	ASSPLPRGTDTQY
TRBV12-3/TRBV12-4	TRBJ2-3	ASSSPTGGTDTQY
TRBV6-6	TRBJ2-4	ASSYSGLEQY
TRBV4-1	TRBJ1-3	ASSQRTGGYGNTIY
TRBV5-1	TRBJ1-1	ASSLAVGGVTEAF
TRBV6-6	TRBJ1-4	ASTGQGTTNEKLF
TRBV4-1	.	ASSQVGGGHEGEQY
TRBV12-5	TRBJ1-4	ASGLTPLRDGTNEKLF
TRBV3-1	TRBJ2-7	ASSHGQPYEQY